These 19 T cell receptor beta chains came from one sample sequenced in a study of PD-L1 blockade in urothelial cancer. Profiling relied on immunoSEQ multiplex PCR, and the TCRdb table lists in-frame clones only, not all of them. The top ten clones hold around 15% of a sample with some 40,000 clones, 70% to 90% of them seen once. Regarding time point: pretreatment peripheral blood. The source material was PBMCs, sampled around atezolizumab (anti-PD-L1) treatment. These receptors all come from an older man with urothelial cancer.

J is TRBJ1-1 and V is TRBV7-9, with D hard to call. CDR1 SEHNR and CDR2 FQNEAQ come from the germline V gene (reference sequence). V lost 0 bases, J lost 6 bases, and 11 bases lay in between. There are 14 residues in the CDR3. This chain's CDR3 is CASSLAGSPAEAFF. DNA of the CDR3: TGTGCCAGCAGCTTAGCGGGGAGCCCGGCTGAAGCTTTCTTT.

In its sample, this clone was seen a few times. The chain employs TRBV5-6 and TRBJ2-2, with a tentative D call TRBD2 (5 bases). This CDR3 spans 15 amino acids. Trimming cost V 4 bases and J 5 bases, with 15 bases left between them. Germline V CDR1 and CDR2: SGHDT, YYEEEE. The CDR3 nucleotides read TGTGCCAGCAGCGATCCGGTCCCGGGGACCGGGGAGCTGTTTTTT. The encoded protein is CASSDPVPGTGELFF.

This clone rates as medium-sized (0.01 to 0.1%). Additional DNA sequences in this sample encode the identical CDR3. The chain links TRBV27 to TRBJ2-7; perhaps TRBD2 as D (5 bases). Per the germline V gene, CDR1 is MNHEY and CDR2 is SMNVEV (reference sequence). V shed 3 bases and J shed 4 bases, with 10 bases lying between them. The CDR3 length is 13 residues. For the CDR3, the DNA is TGTGCCAGCAGTTTTGGGAGAGGGTACGAGCAGTACTTC. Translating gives CASSFGRGYEQYF.

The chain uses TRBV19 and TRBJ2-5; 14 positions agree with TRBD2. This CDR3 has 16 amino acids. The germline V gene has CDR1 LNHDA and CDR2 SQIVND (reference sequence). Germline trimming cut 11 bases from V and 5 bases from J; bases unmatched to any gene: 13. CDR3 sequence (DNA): TGTGCCGCCTCCCAACAGGGACTAGCGGGAGACGAGACCCAGTACTTC. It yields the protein CAASQQGLAGDETQYF.

CDR3 sequence (DNA): TGTGCCAGCAGTTTATCGACAGGGAAAAGCCCCGGGGAGCTGTTTTTT. Encoded protein: CASSLSTGKSPGELFF. The chain joins TRBV27 to TRBJ2-2, with 7 bases fitting TRBD1. After removal of 0 bases from V and 6 bases from J, the junction contained 7 bases not matched to a gene. Per the germline V gene, CDR1 is MNHEY and CDR2 is SMNVEV (reference sequence). This CDR3 has 16 residues.

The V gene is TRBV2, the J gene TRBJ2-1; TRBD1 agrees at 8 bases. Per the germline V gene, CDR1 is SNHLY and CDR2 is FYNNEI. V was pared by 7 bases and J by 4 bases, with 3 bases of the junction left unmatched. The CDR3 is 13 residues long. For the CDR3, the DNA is TGTGCCAGCAAACAGGGGGGTTACAATGAGCAGTTCTTC. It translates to CASKQGGYNEQFF.

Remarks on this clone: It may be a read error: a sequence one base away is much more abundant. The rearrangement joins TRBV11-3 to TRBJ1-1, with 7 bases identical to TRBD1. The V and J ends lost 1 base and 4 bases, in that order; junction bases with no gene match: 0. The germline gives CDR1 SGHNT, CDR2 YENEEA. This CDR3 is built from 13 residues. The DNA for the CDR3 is TGTGCCAGCAGCTTAGGACAGGGCACTGAAGCTTTCTTT. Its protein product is CASSLGQGTEAFF.

CDR3 in DNA: TGCGCCAGCAGCTCTACTAGCGCCGGAACAGATACGCAGTATTTT. Residues: CASSSTSAGTDTQYF. This chain links TRBV5-1 with TRBJ2-3; 7 nucleotides line up with TRBD2. Germline CDR1 and CDR2: SGHRS and YFSETQ. J lost 3 bases, V lost 3 bases, and 7 bases had no gene match. CDR3 length: 15 amino acids.

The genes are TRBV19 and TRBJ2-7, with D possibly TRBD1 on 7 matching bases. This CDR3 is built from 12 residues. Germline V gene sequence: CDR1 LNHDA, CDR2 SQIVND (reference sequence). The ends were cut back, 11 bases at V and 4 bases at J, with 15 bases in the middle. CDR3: CAQEGARYEQYF. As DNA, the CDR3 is TGTGCCCAGGAGGGGGCGCGTTACGAGCAGTACTTC. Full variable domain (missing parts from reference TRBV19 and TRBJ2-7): DGGITQSPKYLFRKEGQNVTLSCEQNLNHDAMYWYRQDPGQGLRLIYYSQIVNDFQKGDIAEGYSVSREKKESFPLTVTSAQKNPTAFYLCAQEGARYEQYFGPGTRLTVT.

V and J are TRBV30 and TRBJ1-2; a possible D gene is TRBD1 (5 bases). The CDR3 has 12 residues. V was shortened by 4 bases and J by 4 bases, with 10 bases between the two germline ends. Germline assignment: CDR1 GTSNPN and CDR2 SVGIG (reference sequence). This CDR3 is CAWTAGGYGYTF. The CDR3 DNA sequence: TGTGCCTGGACAGCCGGGGGCTATGGCTACACCTTC.

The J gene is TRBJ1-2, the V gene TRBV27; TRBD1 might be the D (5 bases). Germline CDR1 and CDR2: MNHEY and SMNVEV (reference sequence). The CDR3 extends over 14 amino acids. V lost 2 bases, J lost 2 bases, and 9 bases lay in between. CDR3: CASSLAGSNYGYTF. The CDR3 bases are TGTGCCAGCAGTTTAGCAGGGTCCAACTATGGCTACACCTTC.

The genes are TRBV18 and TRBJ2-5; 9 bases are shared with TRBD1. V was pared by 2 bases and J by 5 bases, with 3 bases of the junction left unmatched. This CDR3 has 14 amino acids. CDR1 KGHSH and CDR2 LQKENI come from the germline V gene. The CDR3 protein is CASSPTGGGETQYF. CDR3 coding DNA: TGTGCCAGCTCACCAACAGGGGGCGGTGAGACCCAGTACTTC.

The CDR3 loop is CASSQNTGELFF. In DNA, the CDR3 is TGTGCCAGCAGCCAGAACACCGGGGAGCTGTTTTTT. V gene TRBV5-5 combines with J gene TRBJ2-2; D uncertain. The CDR3 sequence is 12 residues long. Deletions cut 4 bases from V and 1 base from J, with 2 bases between. Germline CDR1 is SGHKS and CDR2 is YYEKEE (reference sequence).

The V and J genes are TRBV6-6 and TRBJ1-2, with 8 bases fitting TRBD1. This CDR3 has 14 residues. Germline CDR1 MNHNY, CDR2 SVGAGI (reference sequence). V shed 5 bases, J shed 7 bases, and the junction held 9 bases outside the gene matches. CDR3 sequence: CASSISDRGGGYTF. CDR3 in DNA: TGTGCCAGCAGTATCTCAGACAGGGGAGGTGGCTACACCTTC.

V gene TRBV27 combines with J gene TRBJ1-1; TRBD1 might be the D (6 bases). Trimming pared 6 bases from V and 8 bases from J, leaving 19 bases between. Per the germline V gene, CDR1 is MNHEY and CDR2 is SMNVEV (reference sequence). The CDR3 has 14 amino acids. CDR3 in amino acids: CASRLDQLRGEAFF. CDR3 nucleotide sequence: TGTGCCAGCAGGTTGGACCAGCTAAGGGGGGAAGCTTTCTTT.

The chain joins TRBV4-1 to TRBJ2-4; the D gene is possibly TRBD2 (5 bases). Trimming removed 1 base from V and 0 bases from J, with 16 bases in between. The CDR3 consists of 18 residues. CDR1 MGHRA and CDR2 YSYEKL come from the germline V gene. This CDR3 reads CASSQAGNGILAKNIQYF. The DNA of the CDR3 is TGCGCCAGCAGCCAAGCGGGAAATGGTATTCTAGCCAAAAACATTCAGTACTTC.

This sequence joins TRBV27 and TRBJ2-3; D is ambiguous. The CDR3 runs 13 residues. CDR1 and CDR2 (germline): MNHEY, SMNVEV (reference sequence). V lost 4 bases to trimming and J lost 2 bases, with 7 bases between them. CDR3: CASSSQYTDTQYF. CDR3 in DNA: TGTGCCAGCAGTTCCCAGTACACAGATACGCAGTATTTT.

In DNA, the CDR3 is TGTGCCAGCAGCTTATCGGGACTAGCGGGAGGGCAGGTTAGGAATGAGCAGTTCTTC. Residues: CASSLSGLAGGQVRNEQFF. V is TRBV13 and J is TRBJ2-1, with 16 nucleotides matching TRBD2. V was pared by 2 bases and J by 7 bases, with 11 bases of the junction left unmatched. Germline loops: CDR1 PRHDT, CDR2 FYEKMQ (reference sequence). The CDR3 consists of 19 residues.

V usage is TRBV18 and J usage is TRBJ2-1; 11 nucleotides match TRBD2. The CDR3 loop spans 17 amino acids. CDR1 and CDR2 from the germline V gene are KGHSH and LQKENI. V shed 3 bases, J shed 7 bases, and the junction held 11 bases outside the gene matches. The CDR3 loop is CASSPPRLAGQKNEQFF. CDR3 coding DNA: TGTGCCAGCTCACCCCCTCGACTAGCGGGACAGAAAAATGAGCAGTTCTTC.